This TCR beta chain stems from a study of blood T cell repertoires in COVID-19. Study summary: PBMCs, B-cell-depleted T cells, or T cells provided the cDNA or gDNA that made up the material.

Sequenced by immunoSEQ multiplex PCR; TCRdb stores in-frame clones only, minus some. The sample includes about 170,000 clones, approximately 84% of them seen just once. The CDR3 contains 15 residues. V shed 3 bases and J shed 5 bases, with 16 bases lying between them. Germline V gene lookup returns CDR1 MDHEN and CDR2 SYDVKM. The sequence was obtained from a woman older than 75 with COVID-19, enrolled during active disease. The sample was peripheral blood. V and J are TRBV28 and TRBJ1-1; tentative D call: TRBD1 (6 bases). CDR3 residues: CASSFSLRRGTEAFF. The CDR3 DNA sequence: TGTGCCAGCAGTTTTTCCCTTCGCAGGGGAACTGAAGCTTTCTTT. Full variable domain (rest looked up from reference TRBV28 and TRBJ1-1): DVKVTQSSRYLVKRTGEKVFLECVQDMDHENMFWYRQDPGLGLRLIYFSYDVKMKEKGDIPEGYSVSREKKERFSLILESASTNQTSMYLCASSFSLRRGTEAFFGQGTRLTVV.